The 10 T cell receptor beta chains given below trace back to one sample, sequenced in a study of cytomegalovirus exposure and HLA in healthy donors. Only in-frame clones appear in the TCRdb table, and some are missing; sequencing was by immunoSEQ multiplex PCR. The sample consists of some 150,000 clones, just over 90% of them appearing once. The sample comprised PBMCs. These receptors all come from a man between 18 and 29 years old in good health and CMV-seronegative.

In its sample, this clone was seen a few times. This chain connects TRBV19 to TRBJ2-7, with D possibly matching TRBD1 (7 bases). Germline values: CDR1 LNHDA, CDR2 SQIVND (reference sequence). This CDR3 comprises 13 residues. Trimming shortened V by 3 bases and J by 4 bases, and 10 bases separated the two germline ends. The CDR3 nucleotides read TGTGCCAGTAGTATGGCAGGGGGGTACGAGCAGTACGTC. Its translation: CASSMAGGYEQYV.

The rearrangement uses TRBV9 and TRBJ1-5; maybe TRBD1 (6 bases). The CDR3 contains 14 residues. Germline lookup yields CDR1 SGDLS and CDR2 YYNGEE. V was pared by 3 bases and J by 3 bases, with 10 bases between. CDR3 DNA sequence: TGTGCCAGCAGCGCCACAGGGTCCAATCAGCCCCAGCATTTT. This encodes CASSATGSNQPQHF. Full variable domain (outside the CDR3, taken from reference TRBV9 and TRBJ1-5): DSGVTQTPKHLITATGQRVTLRCSPRSGDLSVYWYQQSLDQGLQFLIQYYNGEERAKGNILERFSAQQFPDLHSELNLSSLELGDSALYFCASSATGSNQPQHFGDGTRLSIL.

The chain links TRBV5-6 to TRBJ2-3; D is unresolved. Germline values: CDR1 SGHDT, CDR2 YYEEEE. Trimming cost V 6 bases and J 2 bases, with 10 bases left between them. The CDR3 sequence is 13 residues long. CDR3 nucleotide sequence: TGTGCCAGCACCGTTCGCGACACAGATACGCAGTATTTT. It yields the protein CASTVRDTDTQYF. Full variable domain (rest looked up from reference TRBV5-6 and TRBJ2-3): DAGVTQSPTHLIKTRGQQVTLRCSPKSGHDTVSWYQQALGQGPQFIFQYYEEEERQRGNFPDRFSGHQFPNYSSELNVNALLLGDSALYLCASTVRDTDTQYFGPGTRLTVL.

The chain carries TRBV9 and TRBJ1-1; TRBD1 is a possible D gene (6 bases). The germline gives CDR1 SGDLS, CDR2 YYNGEE. Trimming removed 2 bases at V and 1 base at J, with 12 bases between. This CDR3 has 15 residues. The CDR3, as DNA: TGTGCCAGCAGCGTTGCAGGGGTTTCGAACACTGAAGCTTTCTTT. The encoded protein is CASSVAGVSNTEAFF. Using reference TRBV9 and TRBJ1-1 for the parts outside the CDR3, the full variable domain is DSGVTQTPKHLITATGQRVTLRCSPRSGDLSVYWYQQSLDQGLQFLIQYYNGEERAKGNILERFSAQQFPDLHSELNLSSLELGDSALYFCASSVAGVSNTEAFFGQGTRLTVV.

The chain recombines TRBV29-1 with TRBJ2-2; 13 bases map to TRBD2. This CDR3 is built from 17 residues. Unmatched junction bases numbered 11, after V lost 6 bases and J lost 4 bases. CDR1 is SQVTM and CDR2 is ANQGSEA in the germline V gene. CDR3 sequence: CSVVRTSGSSGTGELFF. In DNA form, the CDR3 reads TGCAGCGTCGTACGGACTAGCGGGAGTTCGGGCACCGGGGAGCTGTTTTTT.

The chain has TRBV5-1 and TRBJ1-1; 7 bases map to TRBD1. CDR1 is SGHRS and CDR2 is YFSETQ in the germline V gene. CDR3 length equals 14 residues. V lost 4 bases to trimming and J lost 11 bases; unmatched junction nucleotides: 14. CDR3 DNA: TGCGCCAGCAGCGCAGGACAGGATCTTGATGGGGCTTTCTTT. Protein: CASSAGQDLDGAFF. The full variable domain, rest sourced from reference TRBV5-1 and TRBJ1-1, is KAGVTQTPRYLIKTRGQQVTLSCSPISGHRSVSWYQQTPGQGLQFLFEYFSETQRNKGNFPGRFSGRQFSNSRSEMNVSTLELGDSALYLCASSAGQDLDGAFFGQGTRLTVV.

This rearrangement joins TRBV5-6 to TRBJ2-4; 7 bases align to TRBD2. CDR3 length: 13 amino acids. Germline CDR1 and CDR2: SGHDT and YYEEEE. Trimming cost V 4 bases and J 7 bases; bases outside gene matches: 5. CDR3 in amino acids: CASSSGTTNIQYF. In DNA, the CDR3 is TGTGCCAGCAGCAGCGGGACTACGAACATTCAGTACTTC.

The chain joins TRBV5-4 to TRBJ2-7, with D perhaps TRBD1 (7 bases). There are 14 residues in the CDR3. In germline, CDR1 is SGHNT, CDR2 YYREEE (reference sequence). V shed 2 bases and J shed 3 bases, with 12 bases lying between them. The CDR3 spells CASSLDREVYEQYF. DNA of the CDR3: TGTGCCAGCAGCTTAGACAGGGAGGTCTACGAGCAGTACTTC.

CDR3 coding DNA: TGTGCCAGCAGACGGACCGGGACCTACAATGAGCAGTTCTTC. As protein: CASRRTGTYNEQFF. This chain joins TRBV7-8 and TRBJ2-1, with D possibly being TRBD2 (5 bases). Germline V gene lookup returns CDR1 SGHVS and CDR2 FQNEAQ. The V end was cut by 6 bases, the J end by 2 bases, with 11 bases between. This CDR3 contains 14 residues.

This chain links TRBV19 with TRBJ1-5; D is ambiguous. Germline loops: CDR1 LNHDA, CDR2 SQIVND (reference sequence). The germline V and J ends were trimmed by 4 bases and 0 bases, with 13 bases remaining between them. The CDR3 spans 16 residues. Here the CDR3 DNA reads TGTGCCAGTAGTACCACACGGGTCGATAGCAATCAGCCCCAGCATTTT. Its translation is CASSTTRVDSNQPQHF.